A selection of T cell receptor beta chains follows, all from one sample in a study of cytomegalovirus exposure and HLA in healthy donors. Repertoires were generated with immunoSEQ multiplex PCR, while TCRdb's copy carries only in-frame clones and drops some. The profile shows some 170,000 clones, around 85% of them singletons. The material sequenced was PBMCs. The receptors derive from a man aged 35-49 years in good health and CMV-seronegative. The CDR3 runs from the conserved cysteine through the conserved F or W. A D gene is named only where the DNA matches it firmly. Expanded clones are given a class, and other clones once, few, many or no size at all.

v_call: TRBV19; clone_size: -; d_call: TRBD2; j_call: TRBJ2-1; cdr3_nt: TGTGCCAGTAGTAGGGGACTAGCGGGGAATGAGAATGAGCAGTTCTTC; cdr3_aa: CASSRGLAGNENEQFF
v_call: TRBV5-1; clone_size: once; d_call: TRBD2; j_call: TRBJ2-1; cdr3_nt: TGCGCCAGCAGCTTGACTATAGCGGGGGGGCCGGATGAGCAGTTCTTC; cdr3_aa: CASSLTIAGGPDEQFF
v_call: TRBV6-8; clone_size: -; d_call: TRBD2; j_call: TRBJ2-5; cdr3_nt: TGTGCCAGGGCAAGTATTAGCGGGGGGGCGAGAAAAGAGACCCAGTACTTC; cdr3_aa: CARASISGGARKETQYF
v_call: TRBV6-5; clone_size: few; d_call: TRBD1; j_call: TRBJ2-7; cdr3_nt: TGTGCCAGCAGTTGGGAACCGGGACAGGTTACCTACGAGCAGTACTTC; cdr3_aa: CASSWEPGQVTYEQYF
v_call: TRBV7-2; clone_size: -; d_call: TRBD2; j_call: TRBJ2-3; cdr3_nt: TGTGCCAGCAGCTCGACTAGCGGGGGGTCCCGTTATGGCACAGATACGCAGTATTTT; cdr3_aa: CASSSTSGGSRYGTDTQYF
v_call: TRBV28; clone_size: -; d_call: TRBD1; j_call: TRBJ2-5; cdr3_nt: TGTGCCAGCAGTTTCCTACAGGGGCGGGAGACCCAGTACTTC; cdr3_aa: CASSFLQGRETQYF
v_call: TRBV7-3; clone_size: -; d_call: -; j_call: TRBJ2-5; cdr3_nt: TGTGCCAGCAGCTTCGTAAAACAAGAGACCCAGTACTTC; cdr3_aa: CASSFVKQETQYF
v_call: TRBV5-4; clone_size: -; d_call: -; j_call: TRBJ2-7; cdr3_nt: TGTGCCAGCAGCCCCCCCGGGAGCTACGAGCAGTACTTC; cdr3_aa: CASSPPGSYEQYF
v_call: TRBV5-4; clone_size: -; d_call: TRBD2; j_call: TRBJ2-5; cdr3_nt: TGTGCCAGCAGCTTGGAACTAGCGGGGGCCAGGGAGACCCAGTACTTC; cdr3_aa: CASSLELAGARETQYF
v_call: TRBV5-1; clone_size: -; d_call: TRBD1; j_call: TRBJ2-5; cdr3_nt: TGCGCCAGCAGCTTGGGAGGGACAGGCTTCCAAGAGACCCAGTACTTC; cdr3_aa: CASSLGGTGFQETQYF
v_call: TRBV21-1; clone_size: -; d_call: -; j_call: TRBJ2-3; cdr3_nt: TGTGCCAGCGAATTAACCTGGCGGAACTACACAGATACGCAGTATTTT; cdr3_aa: CASELTWRNYTDTQYF
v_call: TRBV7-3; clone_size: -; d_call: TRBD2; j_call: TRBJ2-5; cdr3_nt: TGTGCCAGCAGCCAGACGGGACTAGCGGAAGAGACCCAGTACTTC; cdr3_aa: CASSQTGLAEETQYF
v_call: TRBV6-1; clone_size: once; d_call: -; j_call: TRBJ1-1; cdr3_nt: TGTGCCAGCAGTGAGGGGGGGGCGGGTTACGTAAAGGCTTTCTTT; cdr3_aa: CASSEGGAGYVKAFF
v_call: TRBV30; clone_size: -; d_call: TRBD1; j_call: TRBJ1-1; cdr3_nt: TGTGCCTGGAGTGGACAGGGGGTTACTGAAGCTTTCTTT; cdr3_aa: CAWSGQGVTEAFF
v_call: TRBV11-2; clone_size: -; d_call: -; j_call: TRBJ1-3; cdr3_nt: TGTGCCAGCAGCTTAGCGGTCGGGGGGGCCTCTGGAAACACCATATATTTT; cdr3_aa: CASSLAVGGASGNTIYF
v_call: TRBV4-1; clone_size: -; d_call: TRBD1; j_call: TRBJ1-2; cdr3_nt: TGCGCCAGCAGCCAAGATCAGGCAGGGGGTGGCTACACCTTC; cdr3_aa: CASSQDQAGGGYTF
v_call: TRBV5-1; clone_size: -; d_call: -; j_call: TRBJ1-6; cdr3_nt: TGCGCCAGCAGCTTGGGTCAGGGAGGCCCCCTCCACTTT; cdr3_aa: CASSLGQGGPLHF
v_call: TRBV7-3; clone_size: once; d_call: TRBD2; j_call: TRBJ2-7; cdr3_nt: TGTGCCAGCAGAGACCCCGCGGGAGGGAGGGTCCTACGTGAGCAGTACTTC; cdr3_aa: CASRDPAGGRVLREQYF
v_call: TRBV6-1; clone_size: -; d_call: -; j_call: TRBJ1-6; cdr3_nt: TGTGCCAGCAGTGGAGACAGGTCTCGCCTCCACTTT; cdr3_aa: CASSGDRSRLHF
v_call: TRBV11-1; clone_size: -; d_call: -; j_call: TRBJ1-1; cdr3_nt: TGTGCCAGCAGCTTAGAATGGGGGCGGACTGAAGCTTTCTTT; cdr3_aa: CASSLEWGRTEAFF
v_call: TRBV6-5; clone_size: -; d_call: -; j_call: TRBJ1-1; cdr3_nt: TGTGCCAGCAAAAGACAGATGAACACTGAAGCTTTCTTT; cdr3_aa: CASKRQMNTEAFF
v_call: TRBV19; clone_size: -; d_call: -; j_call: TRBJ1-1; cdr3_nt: TGTGCCAGTAGTATTGAGTTGTCTCCACCCACTGAAGCTTTCTTT; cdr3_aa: CASSIELSPPTEAFF
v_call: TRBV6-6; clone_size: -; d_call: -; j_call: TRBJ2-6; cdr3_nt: TGTGCCAGCAGTTACTCGGAGGTCTCTGGGGCCAACGTCCTGACTTTC; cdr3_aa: CASSYSEVSGANVLTF
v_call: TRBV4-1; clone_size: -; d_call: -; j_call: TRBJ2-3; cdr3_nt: TGCGCCAGCAGCCAAGTACGGCAGGGGATGGGCACAGATACGCAGTATTTT; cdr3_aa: CASSQVRQGMGTDTQYF
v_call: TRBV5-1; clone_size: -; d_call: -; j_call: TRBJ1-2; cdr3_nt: TGCGCCAGCAGCTTGTCCTCTAACTATGGCTACACCTTC; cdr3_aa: CASSLSSNYGYTF